The TCR beta chain under discussion was sequenced for a study of radiotherapy plus CTLA-4 blockade in lung cancer. Regarding the study as a whole: Once radiotherapy plus ipilimumab had been given, TCR clones derived from tumor expanded in blood.

This clone was detected only a few times. Its antigen is still unknown. Each patient with chemo-refractory metastatic non-small-cell lung cancer was treated with focal radiation plus CTLA-4 blockade using ipilimumab. Assay used: immunoSEQ multiplex PCR; TCRdb lists only in-frame clones, some missing. The sample includes about 110,000 clones, about 83% seen only once; the top ten take 2% to 2.5%. The receptor's source is a human donor with non-small cell lung cancer that progressed on radiotherapy plus ipilimumab. Some clones in this sample may be carry-over from other donors' samples. Source: peripheral blood, taken from a patient treated with radiotherapy plus ipilimumab.

CDR3 residues: CASSEIIEVNEQFF. The CDR3, as DNA: TGTGCCAGCAGTGAAATAATTGAGGTTAATGAGCAGTTCTTC. This chain joins TRBV6-5 and TRBJ2-1; unclear D gene. From germline, CDR1 is MNHEY and CDR2 SVGAGI. The CDR3 loop spans 14 amino acids. Trimming took 5 bases from V and 7 from J, leaving 15 bases between them.